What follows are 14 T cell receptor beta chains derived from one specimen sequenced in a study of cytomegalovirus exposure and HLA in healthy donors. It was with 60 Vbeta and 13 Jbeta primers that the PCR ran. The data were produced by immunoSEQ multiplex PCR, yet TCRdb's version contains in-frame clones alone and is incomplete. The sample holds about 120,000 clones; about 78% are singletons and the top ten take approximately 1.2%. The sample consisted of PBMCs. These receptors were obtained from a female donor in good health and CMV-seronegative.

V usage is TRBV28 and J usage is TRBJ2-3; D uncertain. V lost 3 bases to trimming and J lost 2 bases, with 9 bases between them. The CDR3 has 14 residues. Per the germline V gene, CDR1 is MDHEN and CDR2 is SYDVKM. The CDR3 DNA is TGTGCCAGCAGTTTGAGTCTTACCACAGATACGCAGTATTTT. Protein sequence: CASSLSLTTDTQYF.

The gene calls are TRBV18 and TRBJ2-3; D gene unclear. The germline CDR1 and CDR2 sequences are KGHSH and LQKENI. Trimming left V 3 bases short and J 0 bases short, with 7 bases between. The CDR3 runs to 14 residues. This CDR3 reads CASSPGFSTDTQYF. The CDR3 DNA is TGTGCCAGCTCACCCGGTTTTAGCACAGATACGCAGTATTTT.

The CDR3 here is CASSYSRGAGELFF. Here the CDR3 DNA reads TGTGCCAGCAGTTACTCCCGGGGGGCCGGGGAGCTGTTTTTT. The chain is built from TRBV6-5 and TRBJ2-2, with 7 nucleotides matching TRBD2. Germline loops: CDR1 MNHEY, CDR2 SVGAGI. The CDR3 spans 14 residues. Trimming removed 0 bases from V and 6 bases from J; junction bases left unmatched: 1.

CDR3 amino acids: CASRAASGGPGDNEQFF. The CDR3, as DNA: TGTGCCAGCAGGGCAGCGAGCGGGGGCCCGGGCGACAATGAGCAGTTCTTC. The genes are TRBV7-9 and TRBJ2-1, with 8 bases identical to TRBD2. After removal of 6 bases from V and 5 bases from J, the junction contained 15 bases not matched to a gene. Germline loops: CDR1 SEHNR, CDR2 FQNEAQ (reference sequence). This CDR3 region has 17 residues. Drawing the rest from reference TRBV7-9 and TRBJ2-1, the complete variable domain is DTGVSQNPRHKITKRGQNVTFRCDPISEHNRLYWYRQTLGQGPEFLTYFQNEAQLEKSRLLSDRFSAERPKGSFSTLEIQRTEQGDSAMYLCASRAASGGPGDNEQFFGPGTRLTVL.

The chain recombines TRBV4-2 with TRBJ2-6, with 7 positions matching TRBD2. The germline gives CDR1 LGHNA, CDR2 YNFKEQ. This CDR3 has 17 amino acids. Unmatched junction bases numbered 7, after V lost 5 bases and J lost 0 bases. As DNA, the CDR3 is TGTGCCAGCAGCAAAGCGGGACTGCGCTCTGGGGCCAACGTCCTGACTTTC. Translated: CASSKAGLRSGANVLTF.

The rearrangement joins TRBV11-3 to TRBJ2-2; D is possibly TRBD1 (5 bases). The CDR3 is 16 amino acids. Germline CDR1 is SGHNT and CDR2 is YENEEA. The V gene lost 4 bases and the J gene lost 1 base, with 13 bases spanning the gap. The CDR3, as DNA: TGTGCCAGCAGCTCCCGGTTCAGGGTGAACACCGGGGAGCTGTTTTTT. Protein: CASSSRFRVNTGELFF.

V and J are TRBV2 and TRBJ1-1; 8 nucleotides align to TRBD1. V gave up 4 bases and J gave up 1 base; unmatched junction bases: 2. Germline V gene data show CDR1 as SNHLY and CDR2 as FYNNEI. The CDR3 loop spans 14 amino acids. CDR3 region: CASSGDRWNTEAFF. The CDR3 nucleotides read TGTGCCAGCAGTGGGGACAGGTGGAACACTGAAGCTTTCTTT.

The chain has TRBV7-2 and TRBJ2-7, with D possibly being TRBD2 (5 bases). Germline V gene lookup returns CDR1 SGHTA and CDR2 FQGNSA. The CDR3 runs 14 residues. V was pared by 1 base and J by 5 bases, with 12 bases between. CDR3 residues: CASSLDRRGNEQYF. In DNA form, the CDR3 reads TGTGCCAGCAGCTTAGACCGTCGGGGTAACGAGCAGTACTTC.

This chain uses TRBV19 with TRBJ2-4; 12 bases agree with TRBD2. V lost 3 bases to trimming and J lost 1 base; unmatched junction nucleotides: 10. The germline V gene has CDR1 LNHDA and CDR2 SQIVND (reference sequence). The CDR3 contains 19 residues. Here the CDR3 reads CASSIQKTSGSRAKNIQYF. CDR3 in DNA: TGTGCCAGTAGTATCCAGAAGACTAGCGGGAGTCGGGCCAAAAACATTCAGTACTTC.

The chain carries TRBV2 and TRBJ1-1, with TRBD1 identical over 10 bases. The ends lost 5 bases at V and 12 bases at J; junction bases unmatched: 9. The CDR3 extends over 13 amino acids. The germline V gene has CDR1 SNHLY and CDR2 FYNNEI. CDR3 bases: TGTGCCAGCAGTATCACCGGGACAGGGGAATCTTTCTTT. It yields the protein CASSITGTGESFF.

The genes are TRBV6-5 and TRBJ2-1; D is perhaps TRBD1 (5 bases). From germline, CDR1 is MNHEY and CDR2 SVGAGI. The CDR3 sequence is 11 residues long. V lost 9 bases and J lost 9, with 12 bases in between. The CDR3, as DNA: TGTGCCAGTAGAAGGGGCGGTGAGCAGTTCTTC. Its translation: CASRRGGEQFF.

CDR3 in DNA: TGTGCCAGCAGTTATACAGGGGTGCAAGGCTACACCTTC. Protein: CASSYTGVQGYTF. J is TRBJ1-2 and V is TRBV6-5; 7 bases match TRBD1. In germline, CDR1 is MNHEY, CDR2 SVGAGI. V shed 3 bases and J 8 bases; nucleotides not matched to a gene: 6. This CDR3 comprises 13 residues.

This CDR3 is CASSRKIEGYEQYF. The DNA for the CDR3 is TGTGCCAGCAGTCGTAAGATAGAGGGCTACGAGCAGTACTTC. The chain is built from TRBV27 and TRBJ2-7, with D perhaps matching TRBD2 (5 bases). The ends were cut back, 5 bases at V and 3 bases at J, with 14 bases in the middle. Per the germline V gene, CDR1 is MNHEY and CDR2 is SMNVEV (reference sequence). The CDR3 consists of 14 residues.

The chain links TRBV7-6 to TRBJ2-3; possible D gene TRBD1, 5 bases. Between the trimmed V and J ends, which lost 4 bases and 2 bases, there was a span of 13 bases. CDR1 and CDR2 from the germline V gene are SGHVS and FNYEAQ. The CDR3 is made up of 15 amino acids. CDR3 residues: CASSSRGVFTDTQYF. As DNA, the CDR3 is TGTGCCAGCAGCTCTAGGGGCGTATTCACAGATACGCAGTATTTT.